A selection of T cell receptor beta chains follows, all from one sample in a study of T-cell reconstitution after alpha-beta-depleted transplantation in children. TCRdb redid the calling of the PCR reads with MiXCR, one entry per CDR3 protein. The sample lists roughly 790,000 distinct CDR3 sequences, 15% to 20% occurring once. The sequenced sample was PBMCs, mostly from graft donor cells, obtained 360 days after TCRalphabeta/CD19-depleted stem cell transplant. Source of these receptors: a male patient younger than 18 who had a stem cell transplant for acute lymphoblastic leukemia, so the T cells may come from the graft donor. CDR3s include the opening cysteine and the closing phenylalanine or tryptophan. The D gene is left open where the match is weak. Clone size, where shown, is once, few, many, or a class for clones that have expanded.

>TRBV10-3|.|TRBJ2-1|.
CAISGPLVGKRSNEQFF
TGTGCCATCAGTGGCCCCTTGGTCGGGAAGAGGAGTAATGAGCAGTTCTTC
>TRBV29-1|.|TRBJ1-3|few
CSVEGTQSSGNTIYF
TGCAGCGTTGAAGGGACACAGAGCTCTGGAAACACCATATATTTT
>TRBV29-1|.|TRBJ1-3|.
CSVDVRARGNTIYF
TGCAGCGTTGATGTCAGGGCGAGAGGAAACACCATATATTTT
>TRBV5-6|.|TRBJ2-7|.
CASSLVPGVTYEQYF
TGTGCCAGCAGCTTGGTCCCAGGGGTGACCTACGAGCAGTACTTC
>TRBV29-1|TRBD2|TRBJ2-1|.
CSVEKLAGENNEQFF
TGCAGCGTTGAGAAACTAGCGGGAGAAAACAATGAGCAGTTCTTC
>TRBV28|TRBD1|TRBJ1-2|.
CASSGRPGTGIGYGYTF
TGTGCCAGCAGTGGGCGTCCCGGGACAGGGATCGGCTATGGCTACACCTTC
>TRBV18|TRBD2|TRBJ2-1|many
CASSPLTSGSYNEQFF
TGTGCCAGCTCACCACTGACTAGCGGCAGTTACAATGAGCAGTTCTTC
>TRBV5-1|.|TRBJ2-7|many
CASTTISGYEQYF
TGCGCCAGCACAACGATTAGCGGCTACGAGCAGTACTTC
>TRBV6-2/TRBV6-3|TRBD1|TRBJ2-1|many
CATRTGNNNEQFF
TGTGCCACCCGGACAGGGAACAACAATGAGCAGTTCTTC
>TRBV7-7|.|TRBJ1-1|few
CASSLAKGSEAFF
TGTGCCAGCAGCTTAGCGAAGGGGTCTGAAGCTTTCTTT
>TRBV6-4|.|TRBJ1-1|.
CASSDLSGHLYLNTEAFF
TGTGCCAGCAGTGACCTAAGCGGACACCTTTACTTGAACACTGAAGCTTTCTTT
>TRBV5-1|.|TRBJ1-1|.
CASSLGVREAFF
TGCGCCAGCAGCTTGGGGGTACGTGAAGCTTTCTTT
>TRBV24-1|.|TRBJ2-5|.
CATSALTWGTQYF
TGTGCCACCAGTGCCTTGACCTGGGGGACCCAGTACTTC
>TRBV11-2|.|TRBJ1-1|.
CASSDGRMNTEAFF
TGTGCCAGCAGCGACGGGCGTATGAACACTGAAGCTTTCTTT
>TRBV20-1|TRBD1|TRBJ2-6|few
CSARGDRAGANVLTF
TGCAGTGCTAGAGGTGACAGGGCTGGGGCCAACGTCCTGACTTTC
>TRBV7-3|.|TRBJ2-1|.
CASSLMGWARNPNEQFF
TGTGCCAGCAGCTTAATGGGTTGGGCTAGAAATCCCAATGAGCAGTTCTTC
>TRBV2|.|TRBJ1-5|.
CASSDRESNQPQHF
TGTGCCAGCAGCGACCGAGAAAGCAATCAGCCCCAGCATTTT
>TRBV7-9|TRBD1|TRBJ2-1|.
CASSLDRGLFEQFF
TGTGCCAGCAGCTTGGACAGGGGGCTGTTTGAGCAGTTCTTC
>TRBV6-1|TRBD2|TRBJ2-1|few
CASSVASGRYSYQFF
TGTGCCAGCAGTGTCGCTAGCGGGAGGTACTCTTACCAGTTCTTC
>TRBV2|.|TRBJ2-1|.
CASSEIGGRRYNEQFF
TGTGCCAGCAGTGAAATTGGGGGACGGCGATACAATGAGCAGTTCTTC
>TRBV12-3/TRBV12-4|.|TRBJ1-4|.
CASSLFPGGRLNEKLFF
TGTGCCAGCAGTTTATTCCCGGGTGGCAGGCTAAATGAAAAACTGTTTTTT
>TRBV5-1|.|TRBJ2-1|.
CASSSQQSYNEQFF
TGCGCCAGCAGCTCCCAGCAGTCCTACAATGAGCAGTTCTTC
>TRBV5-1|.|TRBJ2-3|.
CASSLAPQTGSSTDTQYF
TGCGCCAGCAGCTTGGCTCCTCAAACGGGGAGTAGCACAGATACGCAGTATTTT
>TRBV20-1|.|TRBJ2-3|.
CSAPVYTDTQYF
TGCAGTGCTCCAGTCTACACAGATACGCAGTATTTT
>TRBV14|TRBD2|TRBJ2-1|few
CASSHPTSGSSYNEQFF
TGTGCCAGCAGCCATCCGACTAGCGGGAGCTCCTACAATGAGCAGTTCTTC
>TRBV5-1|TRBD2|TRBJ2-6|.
CASSLIPGLAGVGANVLTF
TGCGCCAGCAGCTTGATTCCGGGACTAGCGGGAGTGGGGGCCAACGTCCTGACTTTC
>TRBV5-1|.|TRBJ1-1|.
CASSSYRIDTEAFF
TGCGCCAGCAGCTCTTACAGGATAGACACTGAAGCTTTCTTT
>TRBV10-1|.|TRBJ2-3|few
CASSPDRTTDTQYF
TGCGCCAGCAGTCCCGACAGAACCACAGATACGCAGTATTTT
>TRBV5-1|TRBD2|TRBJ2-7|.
CASSLQREVFGVQYF
TGCGCCAGCAGCTTACAGCGGGAGGTCTTTGGCGTGCAGTACTTC
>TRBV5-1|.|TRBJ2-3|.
CASSFARSGRTDTQYF
TGCGCCAGCAGCTTCGCCCGGTCGGGAAGAACAGATACGCAGTATTTT
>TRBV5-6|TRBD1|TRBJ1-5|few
CASSLALGQVQHF
TGTGCCAGCAGCTTGGCCCTCGGACAGGTCCAGCATTTT
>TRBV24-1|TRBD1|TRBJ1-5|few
CATSDLVPGQGASNQPQHF
TGTGCCACCAGTGACCTCGTCCCGGGACAGGGGGCAAGCAATCAGCCCCAGCATTTT
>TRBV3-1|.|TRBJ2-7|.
CASSQDWPGSNEQYF
TGTGCCAGCAGCCAAGACTGGCCCGGGAGTAACGAGCAGTACTTC
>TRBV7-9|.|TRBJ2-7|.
CASSLTIDTPPYEQYF
TGTGCCAGCAGCTTAACAATAGACACCCCTCCCTACGAGCAGTACTTC
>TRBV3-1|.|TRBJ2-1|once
CASSQDMGVGDNEQFF
TGTGCCAGCAGCCAAGATATGGGGGTGGGGGACAATGAGCAGTTCTTC
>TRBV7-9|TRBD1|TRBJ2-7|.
CASRPGTGFSEQYF
TGTGCCAGCAGACCCGGGACAGGGTTCTCCGAGCAGTACTTC
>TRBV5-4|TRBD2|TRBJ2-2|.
CASSLGSGRGTGELFF
TGTGCCAGCAGCTTGGGTAGCGGGAGAGGCACCGGGGAGCTGTTTTTT
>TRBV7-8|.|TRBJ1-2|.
CASSLGYRAGYTF
TGTGCCAGCAGCTTAGGGTACAGGGCTGGCTACACCTTC
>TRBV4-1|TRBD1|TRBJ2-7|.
CASSQPRDRGSGEQYF
TGCGCCAGCAGCCAGCCTCGGGACAGGGGATCGGGTGAGCAGTACTTC
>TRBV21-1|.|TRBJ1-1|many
CASIPWDKQNTEAFF
TGTGCCAGCATTCCCTGGGACAAGCAGAACACTGAAGCTTTCTTT
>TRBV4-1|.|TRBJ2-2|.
CASSQFRAEVANTGELFF
TGCGCCAGCAGCCAATTCCGAGCGGAAGTCGCGAACACCGGGGAGCTGTTTTTT
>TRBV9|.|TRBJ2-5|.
CASSVAKLARRQETQYF
TGTGCCAGCAGCGTTGCTAAGCTAGCGAGACGACAAGAGACCCAGTACTTC
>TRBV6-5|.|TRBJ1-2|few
CASSYAPGHELHKNYGYTF
TGTGCCAGCAGTTACGCACCGGGACACGAACTCCACAAGAACTATGGCTACACCTTC